These 2 T cell receptor beta chains originate from one sample sequenced in a study of T cells after yellow fever vaccination. Each CDR3 protein gets one entry after TCRdb re-called the 5' RACE reads with MiXCR. The repertoire holds approximately 510,000 distinct CDR3 sequences, with roughly a fifth as singletons. The sequencing used PBMCs, collected more than 20 days after the first yellow fever vaccination. The origin of the receptors is a man aged 18 to 29 who received the YFV17D yellow fever vaccine.

This clonotype was picked up a small number of times. V usage is TRBV5-1 and J usage is TRBJ1-4; no clear D. The CDR3 loop spans 16 amino acids. Germline lookup yields CDR1 SGHRS and CDR2 YFSETQ. The V gene lost 0 bases and the J gene lost 10 bases, with 19 bases spanning the gap. The CDR3 DNA reads TGCGCCAGCAGCTTGGAAATCGGCCGAATGCATAGAAAACTGTTTTTT. Translated: CASSLEIGRMHRKLFF.

The DNA of the CDR3 is TGTGCCAGCTCCAGAGAGGGTCTAGCGGGGGGGAATGAGCAGTTCTTC. It yields the protein CASSREGLAGGNEQFF. The chain has TRBV2 and TRBJ2-1; 12 bases are shared with TRBD2. This CDR3 has 16 residues. V lost 8 bases, J lost 7 bases, and 12 bases stayed unmatched. Germline V gene sequence: CDR1 SNHLY, CDR2 FYNNEI.